The present T cell receptor (beta chain) was sequenced within a study of blood T cell repertoires in COVID-19. At the level of the study: COVID-19 samples from acute and convalescent phases originated in the United States, Italy and Spain. In each case, the material was cDNA or gDNA derived from T cells, B-cell-depleted T cells, or PBMCs.

The CDR3 extends over 16 amino acids. Germline V lookup: CDR1 SGHDT, CDR2 YYEEEE. J was trimmed by 2 bases and V by 2 bases; bases with no gene match: 6. Original processing methods: Amplified reference gene primers provided the basis for estimating nucleated cell counts. Data came from immunoSEQ multiplex PCR; TCRdb stores just in-frame clones and leaves some out. For V, J and clone size, that table is used; D and trimming come from the DNA. This table holds roughly 130,000 clones, about 80% found once. This clone has only one observation. This sequence joins TRBV5-6 and TRBJ2-2; TRBD1 matches at 7 bases. The clonotype originates from a woman aged 45 to 65 with acute or convalescent COVID-19. The source material was peripheral blood. CDR3 region: CASSLPGTVNTGELFF. In DNA form, the CDR3 reads TGTGCCAGCAGCTTACCCGGGACAGTTAACACCGGGGAGCTGTTTTTT.